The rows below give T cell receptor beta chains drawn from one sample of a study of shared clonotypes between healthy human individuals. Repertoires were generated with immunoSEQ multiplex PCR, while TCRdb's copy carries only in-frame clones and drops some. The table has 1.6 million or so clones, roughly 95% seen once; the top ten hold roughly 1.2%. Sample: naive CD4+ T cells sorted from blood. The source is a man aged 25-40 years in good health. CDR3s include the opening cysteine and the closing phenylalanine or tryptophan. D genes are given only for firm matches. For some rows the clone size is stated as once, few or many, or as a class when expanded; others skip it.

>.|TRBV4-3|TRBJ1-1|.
TGCGCCAGCAGCCAAGACGGGCCAGGACCCTCCGCTTTCTTT
CASSQDGPGPSAFF
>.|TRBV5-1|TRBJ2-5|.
TGCGCCAGCAGGTCATCCCGAGGAAGGTGGGAGACCCAGTACTTC
CASRSSRGRWETQYF
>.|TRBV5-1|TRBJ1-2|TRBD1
TGCGCCAGCAGCTTGGCCGACAGGGGTAACTATGGCTACACCTTC
CASSLADRGNYGYTF
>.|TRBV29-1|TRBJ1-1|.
TGCAGCGTTGAACGCCCCGGAACAGAGAACACTGAAGCTTTCTTT
CSVERPGTENTEAFF
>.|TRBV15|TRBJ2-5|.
TGTGCCACCAGCATCGTCCGCGAGGCCCAGTACTTC
CATSIVREAQYF
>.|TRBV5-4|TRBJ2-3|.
TGTGCCAGCAGCTTGGCGTCTAGGACAGATACGCAGTATTTT
CASSLASRTDTQYF
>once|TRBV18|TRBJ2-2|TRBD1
TGTGCCAGCTCACCAGGACAGGGAAGGTTGGGCACCGGGGAGCTGTTTTTT
CASSPGQGRLGTGELFF
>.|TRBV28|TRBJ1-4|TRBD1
TGTGCCAGCAGTAAGTTCTCCAGGGGGGCGCGTCGAGAAAAACTGTTTTTT
CASSKFSRGARREKLFF
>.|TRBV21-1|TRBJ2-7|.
TGTGCCAGCAGCAAAGCGCCAGGGGGTTCCCTCTACGAGCAGTACTTC
CASSKAPGGSLYEQYF
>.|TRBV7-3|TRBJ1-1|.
TGTGCCAGCAGCTTAAGTCGTCACACTGAAGCTTTCTTT
CASSLSRHTEAFF
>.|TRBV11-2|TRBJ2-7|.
TGTGCCAGCAGTCCTGGGCACTACGAGCAGTACTTC
CASSPGHYEQYF
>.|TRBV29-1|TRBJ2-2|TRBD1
TGCGCGGTGACCCGGGACAGGTCTGTCGGGGAGCTGTTTTTT
CAVTRDRSVGELFF
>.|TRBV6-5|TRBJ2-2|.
TGTGCCAGCAGTTACCCCGGGGTCGGGGAGCTGTTTTTT
CASSYPGVGELFF
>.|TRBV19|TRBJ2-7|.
TGTGCCAGTAGTACCGAACCGGGAATTAAGCACGAGCAGTACTTC
CASSTEPGIKHEQYF
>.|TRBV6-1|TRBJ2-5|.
TGTGCCAGCAGTGGAATAACACGGGCAAAGGAGACCCAGTACTTC
CASSGITRAKETQYF
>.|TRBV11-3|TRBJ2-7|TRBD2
TGTGCCAGCAGCATAGGGACTAGCGGGAGTTACGAGCAGTACTTC
CASSIGTSGSYEQYF
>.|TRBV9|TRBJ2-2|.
TGTGCCAGCAGCGTAATTGTCGGGGAGCTGTTTTTT
CASSVIVGELFF
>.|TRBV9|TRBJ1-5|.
TGTGCCAGCAGCGTAGACGGTAGACCCAATCAGCCCCAGCATTTT
CASSVDGRPNQPQHF
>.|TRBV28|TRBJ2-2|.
TGTGCCAGCAGGCGGGACCGGGGCACCGGGGAGCTGTTTTTT
CASRRDRGTGELFF
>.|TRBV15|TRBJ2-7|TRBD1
TGTGCCACCAGCGTCCGGGACAGGGGCTACGAGCAGTACTTC
CATSVRDRGYEQYF
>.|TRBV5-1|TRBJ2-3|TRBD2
TGCGCCAGCAGCGTTGAGACTAGCGGGAGGGCCCTCTCCACAGATACGCAGTATTTT
CASSVETSGRALSTDTQYF
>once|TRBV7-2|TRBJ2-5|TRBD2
TGTGCCAGCAGCTTAGCGCGGGGGGCGTACCAAGAGACCCAGTACTTC
CASSLARGAYQETQYF
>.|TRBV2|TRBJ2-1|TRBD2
TGTGCCAGCAGCCAACTAGCGGTGGCCTACAATGAGCAGTTCTTC
CASSQLAVAYNEQFF
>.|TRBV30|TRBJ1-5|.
TGTGCCTGGAGTCCAGGGATTCAGCCCCAGCATTTT
CAWSPGIQPQHF
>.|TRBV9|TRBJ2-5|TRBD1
TGTGCCAGCAGCACAAAACCCCCTCGGGACAGGGGCAAGAAGACCCAGTACTTC
CASSTKPPRDRGKKTQYF
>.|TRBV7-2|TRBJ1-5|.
TGTGCCAGCAGTCTACAGACGCTTAATCAGCCCCAGCATTTT
CASSLQTLNQPQHF
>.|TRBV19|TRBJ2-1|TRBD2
TGTGCCAGTAGTATAAGCGGGGGACTCTACAATGAGCAGTTCTTC
CASSISGGLYNEQFF